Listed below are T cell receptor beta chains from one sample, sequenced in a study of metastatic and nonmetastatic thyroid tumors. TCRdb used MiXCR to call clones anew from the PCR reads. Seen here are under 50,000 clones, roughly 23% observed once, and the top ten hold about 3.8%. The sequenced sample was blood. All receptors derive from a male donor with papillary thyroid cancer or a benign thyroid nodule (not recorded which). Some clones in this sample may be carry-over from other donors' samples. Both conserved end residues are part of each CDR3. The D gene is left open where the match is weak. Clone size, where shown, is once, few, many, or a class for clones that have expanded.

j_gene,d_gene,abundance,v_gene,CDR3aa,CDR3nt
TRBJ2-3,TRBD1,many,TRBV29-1,CSVAGDSRGSTDTQYF,TGCAGCGTCGCAGGGGACAGTCGCGGGTCTACAGATACGCAGTATTTT
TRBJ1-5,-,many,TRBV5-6,CASSLSWNYDSHSNQPQHF,TGTGCCAGCAGCTTGTCTTGGAACTACGACAGTCATAGCAATCAGCCCCAGCATTTT
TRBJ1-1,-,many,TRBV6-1,CASSEARGRWQEAFF,TGTGCCAGCAGTGAAGCAAGGGGCAGGTGGCAGGAAGCTTTCTTT
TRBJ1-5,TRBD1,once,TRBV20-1,CSASPPGQGINRHQHF,TGCAGTGCCTCACCTCCGGGACAGGGGATCAATCGGCACCAGCATTTT
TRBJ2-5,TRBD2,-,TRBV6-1,CASSGGGSGETQYF,TGTGCCAGCAGCGGCGGGGGGTCGGGGGAGACCCAGTACTTC
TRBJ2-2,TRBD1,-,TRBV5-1,CASRGTGTGELFF,TGCGCCAGCAGGGGGACAGGGACCGGGGAGCTGTTTTTT
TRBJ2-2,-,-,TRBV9,CASSVLVGNTGELFF,TGTGCCAGCAGCGTTCTGGTCGGAAACACCGGGGAGCTGTTTTTT
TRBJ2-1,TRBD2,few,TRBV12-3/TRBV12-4,CASRRTSGFYNEQFF,TGTGCCAGCAGAAGGACTAGCGGATTCTACAATGAGCAGTTCTTC
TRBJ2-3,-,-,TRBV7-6,CASSLWPGPHTDTQYF,TGTGCCAGCAGCTTATGGCCGGGGCCTCACACAGATACGCAGTATTTT
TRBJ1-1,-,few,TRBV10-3,CAIIEHREAAEALF,TGTGCCATCATTGAGCATAGGGAGGCGGCTGAAGCTCTCTTT
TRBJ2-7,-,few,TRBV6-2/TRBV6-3,CASSYDGEYEQYF,TGTGCCAGCAGTTACGACGGGGAATACGAGCAGTACTTC
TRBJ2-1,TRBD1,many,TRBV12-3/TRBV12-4,CASRETGPYNEQFF,TGTGCCAGCAGGGAGACAGGGCCTTACAATGAGCAGTTCTTC
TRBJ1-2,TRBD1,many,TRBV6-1,CASSEYGTGANYGYTF,TGTGCCAGCAGTGAATACGGGACAGGGGCGAACTATGGCTACACCTTC
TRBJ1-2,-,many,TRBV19,CASSDTEPYGYTF,TGTGCCAGTAGTGACACCGAACCCTATGGCTACACCTTC
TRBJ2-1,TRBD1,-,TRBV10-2,CASSESGQSTYNEQFF,TGCGCCAGCAGTGAGTCGGGACAGAGTACCTACAATGAGCAGTTCTTC
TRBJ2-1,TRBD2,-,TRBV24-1,CATSDDPGLAGALEQFF,TGTGCCACCAGTGATGATCCCGGACTAGCGGGGGCCCTAGAGCAGTTCTTC
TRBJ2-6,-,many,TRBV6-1,CASSDGRGKGANVLTF,TGTGCCAGCAGTGATGGTAGGGGAAAGGGGGCCAACGTCCTGACTTTC
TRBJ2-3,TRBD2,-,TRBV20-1,CSARLAGGPPLSHSDTQYF,TGCAGTGCCAGATTAGCGGGAGGGCCCCCCCTAAGTCACTCAGATACGCAGTATTTT
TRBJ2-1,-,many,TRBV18,CASSPPKTWNEQFF,TGTGCCAGCTCACCACCGAAAACGTGGAATGAGCAGTTCTTC
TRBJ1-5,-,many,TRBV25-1,CASSETGCRNQPQHF,TGTGCCAGCAGTGAGACAGGCTGCCGCAATCAGCCCCAGCATTTT
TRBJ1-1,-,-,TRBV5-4,CASSLGAAQGMNTEAFF,TGTGCCAGCAGCTTGGGGGCCGCCCAGGGGATGAACACTGAAGCTTTCTTT
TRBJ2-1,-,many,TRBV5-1,CASTLLPSGAYNEQFF,TGCGCCAGCACCTTACTCCCTTCGGGGGCATACAATGAGCAGTTCTTC
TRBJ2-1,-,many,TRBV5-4,CASSLDYNEQFF,TGTGCCAGCAGCTTGGACTACAATGAGCAGTTCTTC
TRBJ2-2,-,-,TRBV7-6,CASSLAGEVAGELFF,TGTGCCAGCAGCTTAGCTGGAGAGGTAGCCGGGGAGCTGTTTTTT
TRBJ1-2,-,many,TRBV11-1,CASSPYTVKGTYGYTF,TGTGCCAGCAGCCCATACACCGTTAAGGGGACCTATGGCTACACCTTC
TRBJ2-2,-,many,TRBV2,CASSEKDSTGELFF,TGTGCCAGCAGTGAAAAGGACAGCACCGGGGAGCTGTTTTTT
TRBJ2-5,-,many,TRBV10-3,CASQGRSQETQYF,TGTGCCTCGCAGGGACGGTCCCAAGAGACCCAGTACTTC
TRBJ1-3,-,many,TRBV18,CASSPGLHLSSGNTIYF,TGTGCCAGCTCACCCGGACTTCATTTAAGCTCTGGAAACACCATATATTTT
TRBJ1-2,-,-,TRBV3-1,CASSQGLGGYTF,TGTGCCAGCAGCCAGGGACTAGGAGGCTACACCTTC
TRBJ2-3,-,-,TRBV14,CASSHRHREKTDTQYF,TGTGCCAGCAGCCATCGCCACCGCGAAAAAACAGATACGCAGTATTTT
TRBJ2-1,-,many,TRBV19,CASRRTPFNEQFF,TGTGCCAGTAGGAGGACCCCCTTCAATGAGCAGTTCTTC
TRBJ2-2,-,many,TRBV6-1,CASRSRTFTGELFF,TGTGCCAGCAGATCCCGGACTTTCACCGGGGAGCTGTTTTTT
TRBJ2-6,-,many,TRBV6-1,CASSEAGSGANVLTF,TGTGCCAGCAGTGAAGCGGGCTCTGGGGCCAACGTCCTGACTTTC